This T cell receptor (beta chain) appears in the sequencing data of a study of cytomegalovirus exposure and HLA in healthy donors. Study as a whole: The early release's HLA-typed donors yielded tens of millions of unique TCRs.

Vbeta (60) and Jbeta (13) primers were used in the PCR. Study processing details: A later analysis tallied some 84 million unique TCR beta chains, roughly 11 million of them shared. The protocol was immunoSEQ multiplex PCR, while the TCRdb copy is restricted to in-frame clones and leaves out a portion. The V and J calls and the clone size are those of that table, but D and trimming were determined from the DNA. This table has a few hundred thousand clones, around 83% appearing once. CDR1 and CDR2 from the germline V gene are LNHDA and SQIVND (reference sequence). V gave up 5 bases and J gave up 1 base; unmatched junction bases: 9. This CDR3 has 16 residues. Remarks on this clone: Its antigen is still unknown.

Study results and limitations: Earlier analysis yielded a pattern in which most TCR beta V segments were productive about 87% or about 30% of the time.

The gene calls are TRBV19 and TRBJ2-3; TRBD2 matches 7 bases. The clonotype comes from a girl aged 5 to 17 in good health and CMV-seronegative. Sequencing was done on a sample of PBMCs. CDR3: CASSDYGGGGTDTQYF. The CDR3 region has the DNA TGTGCCAGTAGTGACTACGGGGGAGGGGGCACAGATACGCAGTATTTT.